A selection of T cell receptor beta chains follows, all from one sample in a study of shared clonotypes between healthy human individuals. The assay was immunoSEQ multiplex PCR, and TCRdb's table has in-frame clones only and misses some. The sample includes about 710,000 clones, around 78% of them seen just once. The sequenced material came from memory CD4+ T cells sorted from blood. These receptor sequences come from a woman in her 30s in good health. CDR3s include the opening cysteine and the closing phenylalanine or tryptophan. Fields, in order: D gene, clone size, J gene, V gene, CDR3 DNA, CDR3 protein. D genes are given only for firm matches. Clone size is not always given. Where it is, it says once, few, many or a class for expanded clones.

d_call: -
clone_size: -
j_call: TRBJ1-5
v_call: TRBV2
cdr3_nt: TGTGCCAGCAACGTCCAGGGACATAGTCAGCCCCAGCATTTT
cdr3_aa: CASNVQGHSQPQHF

d_call: -
clone_size: -
j_call: TRBJ2-7
v_call: TRBV27
cdr3_nt: TGTGCCAGCAGTTTAGGGGCTAGCGGAGGGGGGCTGGTCGAGCAGTACTTC
cdr3_aa: CASSLGASGGGLVEQYF

d_call: -
clone_size: -
j_call: TRBJ1-4
v_call: TRBV5-1
cdr3_nt: TGCGCCAGCAGCCCCCGGACAGCAACTAATGAAAAACTGTTTTTT
cdr3_aa: CASSPRTATNEKLFF

d_call: -
clone_size: once
j_call: TRBJ1-3
v_call: TRBV19
cdr3_nt: TGTGCCAGTAGTGGGCAACCGGGACCCTCTGGAAACACCATATATTTT
cdr3_aa: CASSGQPGPSGNTIYF

d_call: TRBD2
clone_size: few
j_call: TRBJ2-1
v_call: TRBV29-1
cdr3_nt: TGCAGCGGGGAACTAGCGGGACCCTACAATGAGCAGTTCTTC
cdr3_aa: CSGELAGPYNEQFF

d_call: -
clone_size: -
j_call: TRBJ2-3
v_call: TRBV6-1
cdr3_nt: TGTGCCAGCAATCGCGGTCGAAGCACAGATACGCAGTATTTT
cdr3_aa: CASNRGRSTDTQYF

d_call: -
clone_size: -
j_call: TRBJ2-3
v_call: TRBV5-4
cdr3_nt: TGTGCCAGCAGCTTGGGGTCCCGGTTAAGAACAGATACGCAGTATTTT
cdr3_aa: CASSLGSRLRTDTQYF

d_call: -
clone_size: many
j_call: TRBJ2-2
v_call: TRBV6-1
cdr3_nt: TGTGCCAGCAGGGAGTTCGACACCGGGGAGCTGTTTTTT
cdr3_aa: CASREFDTGELFF

d_call: TRBD2
clone_size: -
j_call: TRBJ2-1
v_call: TRBV2
cdr3_nt: TGTGCCAGCACCTTGGGACTAGCGGTCCCAAATGAGCAGTTCTTC
cdr3_aa: CASTLGLAVPNEQFF

d_call: TRBD2
clone_size: -
j_call: TRBJ2-7
v_call: TRBV20-1
cdr3_nt: TGTGGGACTAGCGGAAAATACGAGCAGTACTTC
cdr3_aa: CGTSGKYEQYF

d_call: TRBD1
clone_size: -
j_call: TRBJ1-2
v_call: TRBV18
cdr3_nt: TGTGCCAGCTCAGAAGGACAGGGTATTAATGGCTACACCTTC
cdr3_aa: CASSEGQGINGYTF

d_call: TRBD1
clone_size: -
j_call: TRBJ1-2
v_call: TRBV28
cdr3_nt: TGTGCCAGCAGATCTACAGGGGTGGGCTATGGCTACACCTTC
cdr3_aa: CASRSTGVGYGYTF

d_call: TRBD1
clone_size: -
j_call: TRBJ2-7
v_call: TRBV28
cdr3_nt: TGTGCCAGCAGGGCTGGGTACTGGGACAGAAACGAGCAGTACTTC
cdr3_aa: CASRAGYWDRNEQYF

d_call: -
clone_size: -
j_call: TRBJ1-5
v_call: TRBV6-6
cdr3_nt: TGTGCCAGCGGGTCGGGGGGAGATCAGCCCCAGCATTTT
cdr3_aa: CASGSGGDQPQHF

d_call: TRBD2
clone_size: once
j_call: TRBJ2-7
v_call: TRBV2
cdr3_nt: TGTGCCAGCAGTAATAGACTAGCGGGAGCCCCCTCCTACGAGCAGTACTTC
cdr3_aa: CASSNRLAGAPSYEQYF

d_call: TRBD2
clone_size: -
j_call: TRBJ2-3
v_call: TRBV7-2
cdr3_nt: TGTGCCAGCAGCTTTCTAGCGGGAGCCGCAGATACGCAGTATTTT
cdr3_aa: CASSFLAGAADTQYF

d_call: -
clone_size: -
j_call: TRBJ2-1
v_call: TRBV5-4
cdr3_nt: TGCGCCAGCAGCTCACAGGCGACTGAGCAGTTCTTC
cdr3_aa: CASSSQATEQFF

d_call: TRBD2
clone_size: -
j_call: TRBJ2-7
v_call: TRBV19
cdr3_nt: TGTGCCAGTAGTGCGGGTAGCGGGAGGTCCTACGAGCAGTACTTC
cdr3_aa: CASSAGSGRSYEQYF

d_call: -
clone_size: -
j_call: TRBJ1-5
v_call: TRBV6-1
cdr3_nt: TGTGCCAGCAGTGAGGGCAGTGTTAGCAATCAGCCCCAGCATTTT
cdr3_aa: CASSEGSVSNQPQHF

d_call: TRBD1
clone_size: -
j_call: TRBJ1-2
v_call: TRBV27
cdr3_nt: TGTGCCAGCAGACCTCACGGACAGGGGGCTAACTATGGCTACACCTTC
cdr3_aa: CASRPHGQGANYGYTF

d_call: -
clone_size: -
j_call: TRBJ2-7
v_call: TRBV29-1
cdr3_nt: TGCAGCGTTGAAGATCAGTCTCGGGGGCCCTACGAGCAGTACTTC
cdr3_aa: CSVEDQSRGPYEQYF

d_call: -
clone_size: -
j_call: TRBJ2-7
v_call: TRBV28
cdr3_nt: TGTGCCAGCAGTCCGACGGGGGTTTTGGTCGAGCAGTACTTC
cdr3_aa: CASSPTGVLVEQYF

d_call: -
clone_size: -
j_call: TRBJ2-7
v_call: TRBV7-9
cdr3_nt: TGTGCCAGCACCCCGGGACCGGTGGACTACGAGCAGTACTTC
cdr3_aa: CASTPGPVDYEQYF

d_call: -
clone_size: -
j_call: TRBJ1-5
v_call: TRBV5-6
cdr3_nt: TGTGCCAGCAGTCGAAGGACGGGCAATCAGCCCCAGCATTTT
cdr3_aa: CASSRRTGNQPQHF